What follows describes a single T cell receptor (beta chain). Its antigen remains unknown. Other DNA sequences in the same sample also yield this CDR3. Each patient's relapse followed autologous stem cell transplantation, and brentuximab vedotin exposure varied. Germline V gene data show CDR1 as MNHEY and CDR2 as SMNVEV (reference sequence). This CDR3 has 15 amino acids. The V end lost 0 bases, the J end lost 2 bases, and 10 bases lay between the germline ends. Profiling relied on immunoSEQ multiplex PCR, and the TCRdb table lists in-frame clones only, not all of them. This table holds roughly 150,000 clones, 78% found once. This specimen comes from a study of PD-1 blockade in classical Hodgkin lymphoma. General study findings and limits: Individuals who commenced nivolumab within less than 1 year of ASCT were excluded.

This receptor was taken from a human donor with classical Hodgkin lymphoma. V gene TRBV27 combines with J gene TRBJ1-2, with D possibly being TRBD1 (6 bases). Specimen: peripheral blood mononuclear cells (PBMCs), collected before the second cycle of nivolumab. The CDR3 loop is CASSLSRTGNYGYTF. DNA for the CDR3: TGTGCCAGCAGTTTATCCCGAACAGGGAACTATGGCTACACCTTC.